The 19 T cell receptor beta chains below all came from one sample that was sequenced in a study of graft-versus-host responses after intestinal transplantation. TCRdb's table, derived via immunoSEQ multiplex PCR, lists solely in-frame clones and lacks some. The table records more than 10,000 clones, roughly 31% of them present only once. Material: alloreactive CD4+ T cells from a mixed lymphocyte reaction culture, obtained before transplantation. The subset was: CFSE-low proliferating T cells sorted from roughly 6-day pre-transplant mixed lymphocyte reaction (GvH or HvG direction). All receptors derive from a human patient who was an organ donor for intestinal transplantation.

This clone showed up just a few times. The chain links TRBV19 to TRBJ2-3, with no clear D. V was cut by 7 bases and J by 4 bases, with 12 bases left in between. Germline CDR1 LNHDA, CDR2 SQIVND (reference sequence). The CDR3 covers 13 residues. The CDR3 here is CASKPRPSDTQYF. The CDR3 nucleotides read TGTGCCAGTAAACCTAGACCTTCAGATACGCAGTATTTT.

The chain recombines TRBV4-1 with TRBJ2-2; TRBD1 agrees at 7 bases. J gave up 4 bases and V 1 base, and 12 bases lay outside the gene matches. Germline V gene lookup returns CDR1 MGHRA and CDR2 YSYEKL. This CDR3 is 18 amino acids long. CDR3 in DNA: TGCGCCAGCAGCCAAGTATTGAAAAAGGGGGCGAGCACCGGGGAGCTGTTTTTT. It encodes CASSQVLKKGASTGELFF.

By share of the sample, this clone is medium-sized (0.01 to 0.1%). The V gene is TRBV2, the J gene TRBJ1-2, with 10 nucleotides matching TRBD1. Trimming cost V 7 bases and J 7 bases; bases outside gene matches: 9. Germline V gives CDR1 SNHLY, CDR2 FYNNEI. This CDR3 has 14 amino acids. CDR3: CASNTDRGRSGYTF. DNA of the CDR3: TGTGCCAGCAACACTGACAGGGGGCGGTCTGGCTACACCTTC.

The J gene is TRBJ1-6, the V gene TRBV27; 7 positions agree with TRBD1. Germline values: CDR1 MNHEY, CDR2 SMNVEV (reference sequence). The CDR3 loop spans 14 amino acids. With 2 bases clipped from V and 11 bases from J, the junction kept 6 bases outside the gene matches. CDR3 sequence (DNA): TGTGCCAGCAGTTTAAAGGGGGCATCAACACCCCTCCACTTT. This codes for CASSLKGASTPLHF.

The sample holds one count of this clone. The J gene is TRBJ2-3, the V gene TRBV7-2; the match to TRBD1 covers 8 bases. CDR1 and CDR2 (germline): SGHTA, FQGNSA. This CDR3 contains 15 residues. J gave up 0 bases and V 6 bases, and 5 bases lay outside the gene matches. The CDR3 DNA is TGTGCCAGCAGTTACAGGACAGGGAGCACAGATACGCAGTATTTT. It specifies CASSYRTGSTDTQYF.

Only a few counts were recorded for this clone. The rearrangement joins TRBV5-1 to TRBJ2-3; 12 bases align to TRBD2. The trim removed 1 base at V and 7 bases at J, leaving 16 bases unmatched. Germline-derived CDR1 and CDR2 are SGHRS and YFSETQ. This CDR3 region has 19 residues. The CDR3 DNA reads TGCGCCAGCAGCTTGCACCCTAGCGGGGGGGCCGGCTTGAGGAATACGCAGTATTTT. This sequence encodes CASSLHPSGGAGLRNTQYF.

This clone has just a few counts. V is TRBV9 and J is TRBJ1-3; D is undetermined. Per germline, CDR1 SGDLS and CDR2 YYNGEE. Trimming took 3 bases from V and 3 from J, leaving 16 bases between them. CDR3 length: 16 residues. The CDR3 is CASSADGNRRGNTIYF. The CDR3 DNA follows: TGTGCCAGCAGCGCGGACGGGAACCGTCGTGGAAACACCATATATTTT.

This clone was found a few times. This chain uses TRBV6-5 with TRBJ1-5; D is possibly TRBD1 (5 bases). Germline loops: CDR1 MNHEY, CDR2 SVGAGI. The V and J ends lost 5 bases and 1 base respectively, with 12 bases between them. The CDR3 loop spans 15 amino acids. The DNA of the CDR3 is TGTGCCAGCAGTCTCCGGGACTGGAGCAATCAGCCCCAGCATTTT. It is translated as CASSLRDWSNQPQHF.

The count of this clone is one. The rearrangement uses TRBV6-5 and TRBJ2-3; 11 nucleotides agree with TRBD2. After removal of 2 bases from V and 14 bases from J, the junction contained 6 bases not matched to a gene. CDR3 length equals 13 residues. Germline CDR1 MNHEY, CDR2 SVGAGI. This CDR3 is CASSYPLAGEVYF. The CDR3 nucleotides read TGTGCCAGCAGTTACCCACTAGCGGGGGAAGTGTATTTT.

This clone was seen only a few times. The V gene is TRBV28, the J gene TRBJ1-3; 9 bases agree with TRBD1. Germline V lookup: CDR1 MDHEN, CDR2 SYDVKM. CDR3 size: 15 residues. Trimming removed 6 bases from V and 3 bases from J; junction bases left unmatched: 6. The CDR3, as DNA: TGTGCCAGCAGGACAGGGGGACGATTTGGAAACACCATATATTTT. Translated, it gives CASRTGGRFGNTIYF.

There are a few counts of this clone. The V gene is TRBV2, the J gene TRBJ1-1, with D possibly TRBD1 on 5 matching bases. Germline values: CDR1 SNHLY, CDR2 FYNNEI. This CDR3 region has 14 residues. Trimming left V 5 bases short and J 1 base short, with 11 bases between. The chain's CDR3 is CASSLFTGNTEAFF. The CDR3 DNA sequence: TGTGCCAGCAGTTTATTCACAGGGAACACTGAAGCTTTCTTT.

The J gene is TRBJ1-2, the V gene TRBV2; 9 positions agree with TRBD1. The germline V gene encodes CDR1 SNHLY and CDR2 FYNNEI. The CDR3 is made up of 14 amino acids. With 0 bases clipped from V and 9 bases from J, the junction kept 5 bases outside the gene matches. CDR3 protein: CASSEAGTGSRYTF. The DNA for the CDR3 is TGTGCCAGCAGTGAAGCGGGGACAGGGTCCCGCTACACCTTC.

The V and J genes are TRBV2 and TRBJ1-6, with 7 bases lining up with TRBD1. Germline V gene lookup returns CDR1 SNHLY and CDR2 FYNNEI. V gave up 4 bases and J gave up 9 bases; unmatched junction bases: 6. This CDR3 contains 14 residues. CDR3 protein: CASSGFRGASPLHF. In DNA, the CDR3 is TGTGCCAGCAGTGGGTTCAGGGGGGCTTCACCCCTCCACTTT.

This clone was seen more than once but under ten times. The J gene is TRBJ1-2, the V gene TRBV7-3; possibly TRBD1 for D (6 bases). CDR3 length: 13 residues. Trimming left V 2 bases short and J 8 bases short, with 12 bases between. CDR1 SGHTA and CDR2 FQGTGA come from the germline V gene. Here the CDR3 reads CASSLGRGRGYTF. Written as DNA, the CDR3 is TGTGCCAGCAGCTTAGGCAGGGGACGAGGCTACACCTTC.

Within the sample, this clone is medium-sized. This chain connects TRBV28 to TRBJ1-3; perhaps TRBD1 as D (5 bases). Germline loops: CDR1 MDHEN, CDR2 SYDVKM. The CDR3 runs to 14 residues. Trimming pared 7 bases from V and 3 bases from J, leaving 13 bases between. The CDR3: CASNRGTYGNTIYF. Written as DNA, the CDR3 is TGTGCCAGCAACAGAGGGACTTATGGAAACACCATATATTTT.

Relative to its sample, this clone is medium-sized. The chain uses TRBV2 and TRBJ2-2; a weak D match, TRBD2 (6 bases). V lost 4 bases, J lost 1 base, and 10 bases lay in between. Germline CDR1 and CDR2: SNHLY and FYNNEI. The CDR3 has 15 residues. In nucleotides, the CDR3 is TGTGCCAGCAGTGTGCGGGGTTGGAACACCGGGGAGCTGTTTTTT. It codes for CASSVRGWNTGELFF.

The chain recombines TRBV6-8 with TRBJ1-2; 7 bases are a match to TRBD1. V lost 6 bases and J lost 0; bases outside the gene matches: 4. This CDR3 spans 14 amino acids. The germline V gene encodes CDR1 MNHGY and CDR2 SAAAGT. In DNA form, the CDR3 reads TGTGCCAGCAGGCAGGGGGAGCCTAACTATGGCTACACCTTC. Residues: CASRQGEPNYGYTF.

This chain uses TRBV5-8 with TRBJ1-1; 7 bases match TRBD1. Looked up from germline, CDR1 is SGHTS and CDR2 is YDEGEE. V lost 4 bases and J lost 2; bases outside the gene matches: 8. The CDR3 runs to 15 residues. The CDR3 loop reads CASSHADRDNTEAFF. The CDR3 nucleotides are TGTGCCAGCAGCCATGCCGACAGGGATAACACTGAAGCTTTCTTT.

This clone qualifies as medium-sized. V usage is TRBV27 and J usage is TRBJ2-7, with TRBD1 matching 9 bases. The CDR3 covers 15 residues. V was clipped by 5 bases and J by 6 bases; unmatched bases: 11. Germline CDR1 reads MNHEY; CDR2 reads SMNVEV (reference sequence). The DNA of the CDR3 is TGTGCCAGCAGTGTACCGGGACAGGGTCAACTCGAGCAGTACTTC. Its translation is CASSVPGQGQLEQYF.